This TCR beta chain stems from a study of blood T cell repertoires in COVID-19. Study-wide background: The analysed material was cDNA or gDNA that came from T cells, B-cell-depleted T cells, or PBMCs.

The authors' processing: Amplification of reference gene primers provided the estimated nucleated cell counts. Only in-frame clones appear in the TCRdb table, and some are missing; sequencing was by immunoSEQ multiplex PCR. From that table come the V and J calls and clone size; the DNA was used to work out D and trimming. The sample records around 700,000 clones, more than 80% being singletons. The CDR3 is 12 residues long. Trimming left V 8 bases short and J 3 bases short, with 13 bases between. Looked up from germline, CDR1 is GTSNPN and CDR2 is SVGIG (reference sequence). This chain joins TRBV30 and TRBJ1-1; a possible D gene is TRBD1 (6 bases). The sequence derives from a woman aged 18 to 35 with acute or convalescent COVID-19. The sequenced material came from peripheral blood. The CDR3 here is CAGRTDYTEAFF. DNA of the CDR3: TGTGCCGGACGGACAGACTACACTGAAGCTTTCTTT.